Presented here are 22 T cell receptor beta chains from one specimen sequenced in a study of T cell repertoires in cytomegalovirus infection. The antigens of these receptors remain unknown. TCRdb independently ran MiXCR on the reads; one entry per CDR3 protein. The sample carries some 940,000 distinct CDR3 sequences, about 33% recorded once. The material sequenced was cultured CD8+ T cells from PBMCs, taken from culture after CMV antigen stimulation. All receptors derive from a human donor in good health (CMV status not recorded). Some clones in this sample may be carry-over from other donors' samples.

The V call is TRBV2, the J call TRBJ1-6; 7 bases line up with TRBD1. CDR1 and CDR2 from the germline V gene are SNHLY and FYNNEI. Trimming cost V 9 bases and J 5 bases; bases outside gene matches: 4. The CDR3 has 13 residues. CDR3 nucleotide sequence: TGTGCCAGACAGGGGTCCGATAATTCACCCCTCCACTTT. Its protein product is CARQGSDNSPLHF.

This clonotype was detected once. V usage is TRBV12-3 or TRBV12-4 and J usage is TRBJ1-4, with 7 nucleotides matching TRBD1. CDR3 length: 14 residues. V lost 8 bases and J lost 7; bases outside the gene matches: 10. CDR3 DNA sequence: TGTGCCAGCCTATCGGGACAGTCGATTGAAAAACTGTTTTTT. Translating gives CASLSGQSIEKLFF.

This chain joins TRBV6-6 and TRBJ2-2, with 7 bases that match TRBD2. Germline loops: CDR1 MNHNY, CDR2 SVGAGI (reference sequence). This CDR3 comprises 19 residues. Trimming at V came to 5 bases and at J to 4 bases, leaving 19 bases not matched to a gene. The CDR3 DNA sequence: TGTGCCAGCAGTGCAAACCCTAGGGAGGGGAAGAGAAGCACCGGGGAGCTGTTTTTT. Translated, it gives CASSANPREGKRSTGELFF.

This clonotype was observed a few times. The genes are TRBV12-3 or TRBV12-4 and TRBJ2-2; D unclear. The ends were cut back, 6 bases at V and 4 bases at J, with 12 bases in the middle. The CDR3 extends over 14 amino acids. As DNA, the CDR3 is TGTGCCAGCAGCTTATATGACCGCACCGGGGAGCTGTTTTTT. It is translated as CASSLYDRTGELFF.

In its sample, this clonotype was seen a few times. The V gene is TRBV7-9, the J gene TRBJ1-1; D is unclear. The V and J ends lost 0 bases and 3 bases respectively, with 11 bases between them. Germline V gene data show CDR1 as SEHNR and CDR2 as FQNEAQ (reference sequence). This CDR3 has 15 amino acids. CDR3 sequence reads: CASSLARWEDTEAFF. The DNA of the CDR3 is TGTGCCAGCAGCTTAGCGCGGTGGGAAGACACTGAAGCTTTCTTT.

The gene calls are TRBV4-1 and TRBJ2-1; D might be TRBD2 (6 bases). This CDR3 spans 14 amino acids. Germline V gene lookup returns CDR1 MGHRA and CDR2 YSYEKL. V was shortened by 4 bases and J by 9 bases, with 16 bases between the two germline ends. Here the CDR3 DNA reads TGCGCCAGCAGCCGATCGCGGGAAAGTGGTGAGCAGTTCTTC. It yields the protein CASSRSRESGEQFF.

The CDR3 bases are TGTGCCAGCAGTTCACCAGGGGGCCTGTACACTGAAGCTTTCTTT. This encodes CASSSPGGLYTEAFF. The V call is TRBV7-6, the J call TRBJ1-1; TRBD1 agrees at 8 bases. This CDR3 is built from 15 residues. The V gene's germline CDR1 is SGHVS and CDR2 FNYEAQ. The V segment lost 6 bases and the J segment 3 bases; nucleotides outside the gene matches: 9. The entire variable domain, with the rest obtained from reference TRBV7-6 and TRBJ1-1, is as follows: GAGVSQSPRYKVTKRGQDVALRCDPISGHVSLYWYRQALGQGPEFLTYFNYEAQQDKSGLPNDRFSAERPEGSISTLTIQRTEQRDSAMYRCASSSPGGLYTEAFFGQGTRLTVV.

This clonotype has just a few counts. The chain employs TRBV24-1 and TRBJ1-2; TRBD1 matches 7 bases. The CDR3 has 12 amino acids. The germline V gene encodes CDR1 KGHDR and CDR2 SFDVKD. J gave up 8 bases and V 4 bases, and 3 bases lay outside the gene matches. The CDR3 DNA reads TGTGCCACCAGTGACGGACAGGAGGGCTACACCTTC. It is translated as CATSDGQEGYTF.

J is TRBJ2-7 and V is TRBV7-6, with D unclear. The CDR3 is 13 residues long. CDR1 and CDR2 from the germline V gene are SGHVS and FNYEAQ. With 5 bases removed from V and 6 bases from J, the gap between germline ends came to 14 bases. CDR3 residues: CASSPAPGVEQYF. The CDR3 nucleotides read TGTGCCAGCAGCCCGGCACCAGGAGTCGAGCAGTACTTC. Using reference TRBV7-6 and TRBJ2-7 for the parts outside the CDR3, the full variable domain is GAGVSQSPRYKVTKRGQDVALRCDPISGHVSLYWYRQALGQGPEFLTYFNYEAQQDKSGLPNDRFSAERPEGSISTLTIQRTEQRDSAMYRCASSPAPGVEQYFGPGTRLTVT.

This clonotype was counted ten times or more. The gene calls are TRBV7-2 and TRBJ2-3; D may be TRBD1 or TRBD2 (5 bases each). V was trimmed by 5 bases and J by 4 bases, leaving 16 bases between them. The CDR3 totals 15 residues. Germline V lookup: CDR1 SGHTA, CDR2 FQGNSA. CDR3 nucleotides: TGTGCCAGCAGCGCGCCCGGGACCCCCTCAGATACGCAGTATTTT. Translating it yields CASSAPGTPSDTQYF. Full variable domain (missing parts from reference TRBV7-2 and TRBJ2-3): GAGVSQSPSNKVTEKGKDVELRCDPISGHTALYWYRQSLGQGLEFLIYFQGNSAPDKSGLPSDRFSAERTGGSVSTLTIQRTQQEDSAVYLCASSAPGTPSDTQYFGPGTRLTVL.

This clonotype was counted a few times. The gene calls are TRBV12-3 or TRBV12-4 and TRBJ2-5; TRBD2 might be the D (6 bases). The CDR3 is 15 amino acids. Trimming stripped 3 bases from V and 4 bases from J, with 15 bases between. CDR3 DNA: TGTGCCAGCAGTTTCTTCGGTCTGGGGGGAGAGACCCAGTACTTC. Translating gives CASSFFGLGGETQYF.

This clonotype was recorded at least ten times. The genes are TRBV4-1 and TRBJ1-1; TRBD1 is a possible D gene (5 bases). Trimming removed 0 bases at V and 4 bases at J, with 6 bases between. The CDR3 is 13 residues long. Germline lookup yields CDR1 MGHRA and CDR2 YSYEKL. CDR3 DNA sequence: TGCGCCAGCAGCCAAGATAGGGGCACTGAAGCTTTCTTT. The encoded protein is CASSQDRGTEAFF.

The rearrangement uses TRBV19 and TRBJ1-6; tentative D call: TRBD1 (5 bases). This CDR3 comprises 13 residues. Germline values: CDR1 LNHDA, CDR2 SQIVND (reference sequence). Deletions cut 7 bases from V and 7 bases from J, with 11 bases between. The CDR3 coding sequence is TGTGCCAGTACCGACAGCTTCAATTCACCCCTCCACTTT. It yields the protein CASTDSFNSPLHF.

CDR3 in amino acids: CASWGQLYGYTF. CDR3 DNA sequence: TGTGCCAGTTGGGGACAGCTCTATGGCTACACCTTC. This chain connects TRBV27 to TRBJ1-2; 7 bases agree with TRBD1. J was trimmed by 4 bases and V by 9 bases; bases with no gene match: 5. CDR1 and CDR2 from the germline V gene are MNHEY and SMNVEV (reference sequence). The CDR3 contains 12 residues.

The chain uses TRBV27 and TRBJ1-2; 7 bases are shared with TRBD1. This CDR3 contains 15 residues. V dropped 0 bases and J dropped 6; count of bases not matched to a gene: 7. Germline values: CDR1 MNHEY, CDR2 SMNVEV (reference sequence). The CDR3 protein is CASSLSVVGGHGYTF. The CDR3 nucleotides are TGTGCCAGCAGTTTATCGGTAGTAGGGGGCCATGGCTACACCTTC.

There are a few counts of this clonotype. The chain carries TRBV12-3 or TRBV12-4 and TRBJ1-5, with D maybe TRBD1 (6 bases). The V and J ends lost 6 bases and 6 bases respectively, with 12 bases between them. This CDR3 spans 13 amino acids. CDR3: CASSTGKGQPQHF. CDR3 coding DNA: TGTGCCAGCAGCACAGGGAAGGGTCAGCCCCAGCATTTT.

The chain has TRBV5-1 and TRBJ2-2; D ambiguous. V was cut by 1 base and J by 3 bases, with 10 bases left in between. The CDR3 sequence is 15 residues long. From germline, CDR1 is SGHRS and CDR2 YFSETQ. CDR3 nucleotide sequence: TGCGCCAGCAGCTTGTTTTCCCAGGACACCGGGGAGCTGTTTTTT. Protein: CASSLFSQDTGELFF.

This rearrangement joins TRBV7-9 to TRBJ2-5; 9 bases align to TRBD1. This CDR3 is 13 amino acids long. Per the germline V gene, CDR1 is SEHNR and CDR2 is FQNEAQ (reference sequence). V trimming: 10 bases; J trimming: 5 bases; junction bases outside the gene matches: 8. This CDR3 is CATSQGAWETQYF. The DNA for the CDR3 is TGTGCCACCTCACAGGGGGCCTGGGAGACCCAGTACTTC.

The chain carries TRBV4-2 and TRBJ2-1; the D gene could be TRBD1 or TRBD2 (7 bases each). The CDR3 has 13 residues. The germline V gene encodes CDR1 LGHNA and CDR2 YNFKEQ. Trimming removed 3 bases from V and 9 bases from J, with 12 bases in between. In DNA, the CDR3 is TGTGCCAGCAGCCATACAGGGGAGGGTGAGCAGTTCTTC. Encoded protein: CASSHTGEGEQFF.

This rearrangement joins TRBV6-2 or TRBV6-3 to TRBJ2-7, with D possibly being TRBD1 (5 bases). The length of the CDR3 is 13 residues. Germline values: CDR1 MNHEY, CDR2 SVGEGT. V gave up 2 bases and J gave up 3 bases, with 8 bases separating them. The CDR3 reads CASSYERGYEQYF. As DNA, the CDR3 is TGTGCCAGCAGTTACGAAAGGGGCTACGAGCAGTACTTC.

The rearrangement joins TRBV29-1 to TRBJ1-2, with 7 positions matching TRBD1. This CDR3 region has 12 residues. Germline V lookup: CDR1 SQVTM, CDR2 ANQGSEA. CDR3: CSDGQANYGYTF. The CDR3 region has the DNA TGCAGTGACGGACAGGCCAACTATGGCTACACCTTC. The full variable domain, with the rest looked up from reference TRBV29-1 and TRBJ1-2, is SAVISQKPSRDICQRGTSLTIQCQVDSQVTMMFWYRQQPGQSLTLIATANQGSEATYESGFVIDKFPISRPNLTFSTLTVSNMSPEDSSIYLCSDGQANYGYTFGSGTRLTVV.

This clonotype has more than one count but fewer than ten. This rearrangement joins TRBV27 to TRBJ2-2; the D gene is possibly TRBD2 (5 bases). The length of the CDR3 is 14 residues. Germline-derived CDR1 and CDR2 are MNHEY and SMNVEV (reference sequence). V was cut by 8 bases and J by 1 base, with 11 bases left in between. CDR3 protein: CASRPGKNTGELFF. DNA of the CDR3: TGTGCCAGCCGCCCGGGGAAGAACACCGGGGAGCTGTTTTTT.